These 17 T cell receptor beta chains were sequenced from one sample in a study of blood T cell repertoires in COVID-19. Only in-frame clones appear in the TCRdb table, and some are missing; sequencing was by immunoSEQ multiplex PCR. The table has under 250,000 clones, roughly 88% seen once. Sequenced sample: PBMCs or T cells enriched from blood (not recorded which). The receptors stem from a woman in her forties who had been exposed to COVID-19.

Points on this clone: At the DNA level, this CDR3 is encoded by other sequences in the same sample as well. This sequence joins TRBV27 and TRBJ2-7; 11 bases are shared with TRBD1. The V gene's germline CDR1 is MNHEY and CDR2 SMNVEV (reference sequence). CDR3 size: 14 residues. V dropped 3 bases and J dropped 3; count of bases not matched to a gene: 1. As DNA, the CDR3 is TGTGCCAGCAGTTTCGGGACAGGGGGCTACGAGCAGTACTTC. Translated, it gives CASSFGTGGYEQYF.

This clone was recorded once. This chain links TRBV5-8 with TRBJ2-4; 7 nucleotides match TRBD2. The CDR3 is 15 amino acids. Germline CDR1 is SGHTS and CDR2 is YDEGEE. V trimming: 0 bases; J trimming: 1 base; junction bases outside the gene matches: 1. In DNA, the CDR3 is TGTGCCAGCAGCTTGGTCGGGGGGGCCAAAAACATTCAGTACTTC. It translates to CASSLVGGAKNIQYF.

This clone was picked up one time. Mismatch with germline at one junction end may stem from a read error. This chain connects TRBV5-1 to TRBJ2-6; tentative D call: TRBD1 (6 bases). Germline V lookup: CDR1 SGHRS, CDR2 YFSETQ. This CDR3 contains 17 residues. The CDR3 sequence: CASSLSKSGAGANVLTF. In DNA form, the CDR3 reads TGTGCCAGCAGCTTATCTAAATCAGGGGCTGGGGCCAACGTCCTGACTTTC.

CDR3 DNA: TGTGCCAGCAGCTTAGCTACAGGGGGAGGGAACACTGAAGCTTTCTTT. It encodes CASSLATGGGNTEAFF. The gene calls are TRBV7-6 and TRBJ1-1; 8 bases fit TRBD1. CDR3 length equals 16 residues. Trimming removed 0 bases from V and 1 base from J; junction bases left unmatched: 4. Germline V gives CDR1 SGHVS, CDR2 FNYEAQ.

The sample holds a few counts of this clone. This chain connects TRBV2 to TRBJ2-3; 11 bases line up with TRBD2. V trimming: 7 bases; J trimming: 3 bases; junction bases outside the gene matches: 6. The CDR3 runs 15 residues. Germline values: CDR1 SNHLY, CDR2 FYNNEI. CDR3 sequence (DNA): TGTGCCAGCAATCGACTAGCGGGGTTAACAGATACGCAGTATTTT. Protein sequence: CASNRLAGLTDTQYF.

The chain combines TRBV19 with TRBJ2-7, with 8 bases identical to TRBD1. The length of the CDR3 is 13 residues. Germline trimming cut 5 bases from V and 0 bases from J; bases unmatched to any gene: 0. Germline values: CDR1 LNHDA, CDR2 SQIVND (reference sequence). The CDR3 protein is CASSGQGSYEQYF. DNA of the CDR3: TGTGCCAGTAGTGGACAGGGCTCCTACGAGCAGTACTTC.

This clone is a singleton in its sample. V gene TRBV2 combines with J gene TRBJ2-2; D is perhaps TRBD1 (5 bases). Trimming took off 3 bases at V and 3 bases at J, with 11 bases between the two ends. The CDR3 is 15 amino acids. Looked up from germline, CDR1 is SNHLY and CDR2 is FYNNEI. The CDR3 is CASSDGAVDTGELFF. The CDR3 region has the DNA TGTGCCAGCAGTGATGGGGCAGTGGACACCGGGGAGCTGTTTTTT.

The chain links TRBV4-3 to TRBJ1-2, with a tentative D call TRBD1 (5 bases). The CDR3 totals 16 residues. Germline lookup yields CDR1 LGHNA and CDR2 YSLEER. Trimming left V 1 base short and J 3 bases short, with 15 bases between. CDR3 sequence: CASSQGQSTPDYGYTF. The CDR3 nucleotides are TGCGCCAGCAGCCAAGGACAGTCCACTCCGGACTATGGCTACACCTTC.

The chain recombines TRBV30 with TRBJ1-6, with 9 positions matching TRBD1. The germline CDR1 and CDR2 sequences are GTSNPN and SVGIG (reference sequence). J was trimmed by 9 bases and V by 3 bases; bases with no gene match: 6. CDR3 length equals 14 residues. CDR3 amino acids: CAWSEGQGGSPLHF. The CDR3 DNA reads TGTGCCTGGAGCGAGGGACAGGGAGGTTCACCCCTCCACTTT.

This clone was seen just once. This rearrangement joins TRBV12-3 or TRBV12-4 to TRBJ1-5; unclear D gene. Trimming took off 5 bases at V and 9 bases at J, with 14 bases between the two ends. The CDR3 length is 13 residues. CDR3 sequence reads: CASSQRAGGPQHF. The CDR3 DNA reads TGTGCCAGCAGTCAACGAGCAGGTGGGCCCCAGCATTTT.

V usage is TRBV6-2 or TRBV6-3 and J usage is TRBJ1-2; TRBD1 matches at 7 bases. The CDR3 has 16 residues. V lost 6 bases and J lost 6; bases outside the gene matches: 16. Germline lookup yields CDR1 MNHEY and CDR2 SVGEGT. In DNA form, the CDR3 reads TGTGCCAGCAGCCCTTATCAGACAGGGTTTGACCATGGCTACACCTTC. Its translation is CASSPYQTGFDHGYTF.

The J gene is TRBJ1-5, the V gene TRBV18; D unclear. CDR3 size: 12 residues. Germline lookup yields CDR1 KGHSH and CDR2 LQKENI. Trimming removed 3 bases at V and 5 bases at J, with 5 bases between. CDR3 region: CASSPVDQPQHF. The CDR3, as DNA: TGTGCCAGCTCACCCGTTGATCAGCCCCAGCATTTT.

The chain carries TRBV29-1 and TRBJ2-1; maybe TRBD2 (6 bases). This CDR3 has 14 residues. Between the trimmed V and J ends, which lost 4 bases and 5 bases, there was a span of 15 bases. The germline V gene encodes CDR1 SQVTM and CDR2 ANQGSEA. This chain's CDR3 is CSVGRGRADNEQFF. The CDR3 DNA follows: TGCAGCGTTGGGAGGGGTCGAGCGGACAATGAGCAGTTCTTC.

In its sample, this clone was seen a few times. The chain uses TRBV5-5 and TRBJ1-2, with 9 nucleotides matching TRBD1. This CDR3 comprises 15 residues. V shed 0 bases and J 5 bases; nucleotides not matched to a gene: 5. Germline V gives CDR1 SGHKS, CDR2 YYEKEE (reference sequence). CDR3 coding DNA: TGTGCCAGCAGCTTGGTGGGACAGGGCGGGTATGGCTACACCTTC. Its translation is CASSLVGQGGYGYTF.

The rearrangement uses TRBV7-2 and TRBJ1-1; D is ambiguous. The germline CDR1 and CDR2 sequences are SGHTA and FQGNSA. The CDR3 is 14 amino acids. V was trimmed by 1 base and J by 6 bases, leaving 12 bases between them. The CDR3 DNA reads as TGTGCCAGCAGCTTAGACGGCCCCCGGGCTGAAGCTTTCTTT. This encodes CASSLDGPRAEAFF.

This rearrangement joins TRBV4-3 to TRBJ2-5; D uncertain. Per the germline V gene, CDR1 is LGHNA and CDR2 is YSLEER. V lost 1 base and J lost 5, with 8 bases in between. The CDR3 runs 13 residues. The CDR3 bases are TGCGCCAGCAGCCAAGGCCTCGGGGAGACCCAGTACTTC. It translates to CASSQGLGETQYF.

This chain uses TRBV4-1 with TRBJ2-7; 10 bases agree with TRBD1. The J segment lost 1 base and the V segment lost 2 bases, leaving 5 bases of the junction unmatched. The germline CDR1 and CDR2 sequences are MGHRA and YSYEKL. The CDR3 consists of 16 residues. As DNA, the CDR3 is TGCGCCAGCAGCCAACTCCCGGGACAGGGGTCCTACGAGCAGTACTTC. It encodes CASSQLPGQGSYEQYF.